This note documents a single T cell receptor (beta chain) sequence. The target antigen is unknown. As to treatment: about 20 received Ad26.COV2.S at low or high dose, single or two shots; about 5 received placebo; per-sample allocation not given. Specimens were obtained on day 63 following the first vaccine or placebo injection. Within Boston, the person who donated was an adult of 18-55 years. The data were obtained in a study of Ad26.COV2.S vaccination and SARS-CoV-2 variants. Study conclusions and caveats: A substantial breadth of spike-specific CD8+ and CD4+ T cell responses after vaccination has been reported. Those who received vaccine or placebo ended up with similar non-spike TCR breadth. An underestimation of total T cell responses may have resulted from the TCR breadth and depth analyses.

Profiling relied on immunoSEQ multiplex PCR, and the TCRdb table lists in-frame clones only, not all of them. In the table there are 440,000 or so clones, 90% of which are singletons. The V segment lost 0 bases and the J segment 2 bases; nucleotides outside the gene matches: 6. The CDR3 is 19 residues long. Germline lookup yields CDR1 MGHRA and CDR2 YSYEKL. The sequences come from peripheral blood, collected in a trial of Ad26.COV2.S vaccine versus placebo. This receptor was identified in a person aged 18-65 years who received the Ad26.COV2.S COVID-19 vaccine or a placebo. The J gene is TRBJ2-6, the V gene TRBV4-1; 11 nucleotides line up with TRBD2. The CDR3 spells CASSQDMSSGRAGANVLTF. As DNA, the CDR3 is TGCGCCAGCAGCCAAGATATGAGTAGCGGGAGGGCTGGGGCCAACGTCCTGACTTTC.